This T cell receptor beta chain was recorded in a study of response to subunit inactivated influenza vaccine. Study-level findings and limits: Every seasonal influenza vaccination brings in few new T cells, the authors suggested.

CDR1 is MDHEN and CDR2 is SYDVKM in the germline V gene. The CDR3 has 13 amino acids. With 7 bases removed from V and 2 bases from J, the gap between germline ends came to 12 bases. TCRdb ran MiXCR on the RT-PCR reads and lists one entry per CDR3 protein. Seen here are hundreds of thousands of distinct CDR3 sequences, less than 15% observed once, and the top ten hold about 7.6%. This clonotype was found a few times. As yet, its antigen is unknown. The chain employs TRBV28 and TRBJ2-7; D not certain. This sample comprised PBMCs from blood, obtained around 15 days before vaccination. The receptor comes from a middle-aged man who received an inactivated influenza vaccine. The CDR3 coding sequence is TGTGCCAGCAAACCAAAGGTAACCTACGAGCAGTACTTC. Translating it yields CASKPKVTYEQYF.